This T cell receptor (beta chain) emerged from a study of blood T cell repertoires in COVID-19. Source study methods: Counts of nucleated cells, estimated from reference gene primer amplification, were obtained. Using immunoSEQ multiplex PCR, the repertoire was profiled, and TCRdb retains in-frame clones only, with some absent. V, J and clone size reflect that table, while D and trimming were determined from the DNA. The data hold about 300,000 clones, with approximately 82% observed a single time. Losses at the gene ends were 4 bases for V and 5 bases for J; bases not matched to a gene: 8. This CDR3 is built from 15 residues. CDR1 is MNHEY and CDR2 is SVGAGI in the germline V gene.

Sequenced material: peripheral blood. This sequence originates from a woman between 50 and 59 years old with acute or convalescent COVID-19. The chain employs TRBV6-5 and TRBJ2-5, with 9 bases fitting TRBD2. For the CDR3, the DNA is TGTGCCAGCAGTTTTGGGCGGGGGGGCCAGGAGACCCAGTACTTC. Its protein product is CASSFGRGGQETQYF.